This T cell receptor (beta chain) was sequenced for a study of cytomegalovirus exposure and HLA in healthy donors. The PCR employed 60 Vbeta primers together with 13 Jbeta primers. The method was immunoSEQ multiplex PCR; TCRdb's version includes in-frame clones alone and lacks a portion of them. Among some 99,000 clones listed, approximately 71% were seen once. The germline CDR1 and CDR2 sequences are SGHTA and FQGNSA. V lost 1 base and J lost 8; bases outside the gene matches: 7. The CDR3 length is 16 residues. Sequenced sample: PBMCs. The genes are TRBV7-2 and TRBJ2-1, with TRBD2 matching over 11 bases. The source is a man aged 35 to 55 in good health and CMV-seronegative. CDR3 bases: TGTGCCAGCAGCTTAGTGGCTAGCGGGGGGAACTATGAGCAGTTCTTC. Translating gives CASSLVASGGNYEQFF.